The source of this TCR beta chain is a study of CD8+ T cells in alopecia areata. With regard to this clone: Its matching antigen is unknown.

The CDR3 runs 11 residues. CDR1 and CDR2 (germline): DFQATT, SNEGSKA (reference sequence). Trimming removed 6 bases from V and 6 bases from J, with 11 bases in between. Extracted from the samples, RNA was reverse transcribed into cDNA to serve as the sequencing template. Profiled with immunoSEQ multiplex PCR; TCRdb holds only in-frame clones, not every one. This repertoire shows 200,000 or so clones, 58% found once; its top ten account for 5.5% to 6%. The treatment was: oral pan-JAK inhibitor, 5-10 mg twice daily. CD4+ and CD8+ T cells were sorted from PBMCs. Study-level findings and limits: Resident alphabeta T-cell populations of normal skin are likewise subject to sequencing in scalp samples. Especially in alopecia totalis/universalis, lesional scalp showed greater clonality than normal scalp did. While patients received tofacitinib, many expanded lesional clones remained present in scalp and blood.

The TCR comes from a human donor with alopecia areata. Sequenced material: CD4+ T cells sorted from blood, taken at week 24, from a patient treated with tofacitinib. The chain carries TRBV20-1 and TRBJ2-5, with D perhaps TRBD1 (6 bases). The CDR3 sequence is CSAYRVKTQYF. DNA for the CDR3: TGCAGTGCCTACAGGGTAAAGACCCAGTACTTC.